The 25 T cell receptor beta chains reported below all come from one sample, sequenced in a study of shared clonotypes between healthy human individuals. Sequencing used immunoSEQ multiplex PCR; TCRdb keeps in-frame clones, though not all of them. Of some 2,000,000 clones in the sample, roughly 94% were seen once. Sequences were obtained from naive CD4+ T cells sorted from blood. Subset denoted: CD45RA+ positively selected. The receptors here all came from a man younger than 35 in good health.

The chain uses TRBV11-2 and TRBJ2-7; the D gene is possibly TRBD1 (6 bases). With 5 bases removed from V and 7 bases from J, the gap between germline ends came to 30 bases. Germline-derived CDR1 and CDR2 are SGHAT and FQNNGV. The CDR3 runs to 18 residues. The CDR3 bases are TGTGCCAGCAGCCTTCACTCGACAGGAAGAGGGGGTACGTGGGAGCAGTACTTC. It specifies CASSLHSTGRGGTWEQYF.

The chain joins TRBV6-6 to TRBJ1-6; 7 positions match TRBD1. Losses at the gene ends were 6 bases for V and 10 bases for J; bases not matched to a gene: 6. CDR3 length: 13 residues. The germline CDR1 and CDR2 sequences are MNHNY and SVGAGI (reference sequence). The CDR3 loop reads CASRQGVGSPLHF. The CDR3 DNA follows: TGTGCCAGCAGGCAGGGGGTAGGATCACCCCTCCACTTT.

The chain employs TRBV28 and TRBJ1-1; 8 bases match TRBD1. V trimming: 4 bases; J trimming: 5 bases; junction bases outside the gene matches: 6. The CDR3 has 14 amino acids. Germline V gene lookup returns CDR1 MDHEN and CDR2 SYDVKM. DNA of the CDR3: TGTGCCAGCAGTTCTGGACAGGGAAGAACTGAAGCTTTCTTT. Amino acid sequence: CASSSGQGRTEAFF.

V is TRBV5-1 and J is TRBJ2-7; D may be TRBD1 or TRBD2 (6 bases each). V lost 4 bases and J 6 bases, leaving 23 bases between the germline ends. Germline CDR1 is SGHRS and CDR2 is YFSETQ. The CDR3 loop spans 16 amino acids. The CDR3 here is CASSEPSQTGGREQYF. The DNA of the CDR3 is TGCGCCAGCAGCGAGCCGTCTCAAACTGGGGGGCGCGAGCAGTACTTC.

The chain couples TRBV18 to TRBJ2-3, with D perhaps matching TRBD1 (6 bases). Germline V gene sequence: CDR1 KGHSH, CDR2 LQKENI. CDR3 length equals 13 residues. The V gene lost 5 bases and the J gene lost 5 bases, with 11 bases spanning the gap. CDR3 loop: CASSSLQGDTQYF. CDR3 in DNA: TGTGCCAGCTCATCATTACAGGGAGATACGCAGTATTTT.

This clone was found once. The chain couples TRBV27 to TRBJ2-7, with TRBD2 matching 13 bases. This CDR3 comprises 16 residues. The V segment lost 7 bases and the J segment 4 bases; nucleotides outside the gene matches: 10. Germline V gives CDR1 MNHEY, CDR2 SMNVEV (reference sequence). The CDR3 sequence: CASKDRPGLAGYEQYF. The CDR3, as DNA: TGTGCCAGCAAGGACAGGCCGGGACTAGCGGGATACGAGCAGTACTTC.

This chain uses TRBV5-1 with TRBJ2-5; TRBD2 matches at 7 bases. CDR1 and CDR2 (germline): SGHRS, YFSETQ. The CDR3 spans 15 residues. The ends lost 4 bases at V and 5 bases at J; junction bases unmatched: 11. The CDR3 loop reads CASSQILGAGETQYF. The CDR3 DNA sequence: TGCGCCAGCAGCCAAATCCTGGGAGCGGGGGAGACCCAGTACTTC.

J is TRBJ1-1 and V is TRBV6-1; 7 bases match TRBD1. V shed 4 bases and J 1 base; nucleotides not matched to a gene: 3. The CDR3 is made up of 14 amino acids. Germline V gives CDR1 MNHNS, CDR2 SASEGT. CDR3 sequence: CASSVGTANTEAFF. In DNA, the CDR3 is TGTGCCAGCAGTGTAGGGACAGCGAACACTGAAGCTTTCTTT.

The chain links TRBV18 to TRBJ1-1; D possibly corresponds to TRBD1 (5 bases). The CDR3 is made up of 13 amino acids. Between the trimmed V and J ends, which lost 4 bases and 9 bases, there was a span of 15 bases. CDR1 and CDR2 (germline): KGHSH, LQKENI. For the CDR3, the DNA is TGTGCCAGCTCACGCTCGCAGGGACCTCAAGCTTTCTTT. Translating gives CASSRSQGPQAFF.

The chain's CDR3 is CASSYGPGRREKLFF. In DNA, the CDR3 is TGTGCCAGCAGTTACGGGCCAGGGCGACGGGAAAAACTGTTTTTT. The chain links TRBV6-6 to TRBJ1-4, with D possibly being TRBD1 (5 bases). From germline, CDR1 is MNHNY and CDR2 SVGAGI (reference sequence). The CDR3 is 15 amino acids. With 2 bases removed from V and 8 bases from J, the gap between germline ends came to 15 bases.

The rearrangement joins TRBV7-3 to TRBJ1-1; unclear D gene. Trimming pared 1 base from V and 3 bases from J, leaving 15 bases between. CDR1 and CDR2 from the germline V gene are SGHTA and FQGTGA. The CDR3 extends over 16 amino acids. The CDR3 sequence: CASSLSRPDLHTEAFF. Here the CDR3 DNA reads TGTGCCAGCAGCTTAAGTCGGCCAGATCTTCACACTGAAGCTTTCTTT.

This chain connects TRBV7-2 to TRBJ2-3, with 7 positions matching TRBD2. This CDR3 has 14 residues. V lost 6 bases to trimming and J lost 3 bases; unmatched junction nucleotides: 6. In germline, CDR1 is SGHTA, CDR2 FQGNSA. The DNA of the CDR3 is TGTGCCAGCAGGAGGGAGGGATGGACAGATACGCAGTATTTT. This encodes CASRREGWTDTQYF.

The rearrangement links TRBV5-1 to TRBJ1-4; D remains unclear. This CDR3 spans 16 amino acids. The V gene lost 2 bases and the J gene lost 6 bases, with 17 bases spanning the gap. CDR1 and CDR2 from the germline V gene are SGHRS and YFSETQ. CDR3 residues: CASSLGVAAEYEKLFF. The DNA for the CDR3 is TGCGCCAGCAGCTTAGGAGTCGCCGCCGAGTATGAAAAACTGTTTTTT.

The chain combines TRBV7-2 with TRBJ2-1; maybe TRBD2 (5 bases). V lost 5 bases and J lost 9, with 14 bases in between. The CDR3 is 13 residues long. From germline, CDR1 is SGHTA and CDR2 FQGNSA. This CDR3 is CASSPNVRGEQFF. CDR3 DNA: TGTGCCAGCAGCCCTAACGTCCGGGGTGAGCAGTTCTTC.

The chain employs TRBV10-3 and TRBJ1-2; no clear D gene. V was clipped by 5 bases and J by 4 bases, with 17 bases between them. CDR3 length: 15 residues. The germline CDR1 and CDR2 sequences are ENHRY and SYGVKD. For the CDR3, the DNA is TGTGCCATCAGTTCCCCGGAACGCGGATTCTATGGCTACACCTTC. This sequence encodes CAISSPERGFYGYTF.

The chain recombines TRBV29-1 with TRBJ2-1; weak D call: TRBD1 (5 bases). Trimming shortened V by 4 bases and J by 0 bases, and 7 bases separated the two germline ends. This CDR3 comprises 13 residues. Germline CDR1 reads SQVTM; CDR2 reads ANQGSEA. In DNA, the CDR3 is TGCAGCGTTGGGGGCCGCTCCTACAATGAGCAGTTCTTC. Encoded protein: CSVGGRSYNEQFF.

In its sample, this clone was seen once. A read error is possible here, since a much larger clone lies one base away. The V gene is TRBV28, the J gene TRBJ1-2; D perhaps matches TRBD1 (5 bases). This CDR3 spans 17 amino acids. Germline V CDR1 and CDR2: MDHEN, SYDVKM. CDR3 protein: CTSSLGPEGPLNYGYTF. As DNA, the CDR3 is TGTACCAGCAGTTTAGGCCCAGAGGGGCCCTTAAACTATGGCTACACCTTC.

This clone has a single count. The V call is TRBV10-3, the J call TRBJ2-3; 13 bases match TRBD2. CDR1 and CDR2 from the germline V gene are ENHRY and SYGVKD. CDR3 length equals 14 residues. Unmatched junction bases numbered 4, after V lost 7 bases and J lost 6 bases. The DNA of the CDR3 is TGTGCCATCACTCCGGGACTAGCGGGGGATACGCAGTATTTT. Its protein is CAITPGLAGDTQYF.

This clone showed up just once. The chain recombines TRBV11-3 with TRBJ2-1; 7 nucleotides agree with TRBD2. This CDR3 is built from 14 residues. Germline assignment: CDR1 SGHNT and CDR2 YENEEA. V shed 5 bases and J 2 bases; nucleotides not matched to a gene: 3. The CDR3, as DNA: TGTGCCAGCAGCATCGGACTAGCCTACAATGAGCAGTTCTTC. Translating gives CASSIGLAYNEQFF.

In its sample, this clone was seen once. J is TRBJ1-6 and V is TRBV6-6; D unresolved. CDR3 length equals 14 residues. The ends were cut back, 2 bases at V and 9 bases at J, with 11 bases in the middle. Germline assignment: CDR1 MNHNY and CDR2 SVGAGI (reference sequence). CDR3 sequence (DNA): TGTGCCAGCAGTTACGGGGATGGAGGTTCACCCCTCCACTTT. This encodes CASSYGDGGSPLHF.

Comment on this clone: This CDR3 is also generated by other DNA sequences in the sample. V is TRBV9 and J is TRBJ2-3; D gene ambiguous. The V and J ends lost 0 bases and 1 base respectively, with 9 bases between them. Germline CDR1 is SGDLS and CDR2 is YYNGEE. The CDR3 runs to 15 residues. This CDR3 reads CASSVEGRGTDTQYF. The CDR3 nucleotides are TGTGCCAGCAGCGTAGAGGGTCGGGGCACAGATACGCAGTATTTT.

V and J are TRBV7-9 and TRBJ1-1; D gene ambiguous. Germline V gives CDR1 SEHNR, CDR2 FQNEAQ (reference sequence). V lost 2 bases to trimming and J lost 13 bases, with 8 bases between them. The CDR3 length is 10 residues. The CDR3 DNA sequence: TGTGCCAGCAGCTTATACACAGTTTTCTTT. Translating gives CASSLYTVFF.

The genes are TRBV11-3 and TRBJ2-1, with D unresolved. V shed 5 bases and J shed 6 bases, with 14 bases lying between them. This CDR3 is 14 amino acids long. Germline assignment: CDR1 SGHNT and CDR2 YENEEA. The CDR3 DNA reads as TGTGCCAGCAGCCCAAATCGGGTGAGCAATGAGCAGTTCTTC. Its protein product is CASSPNRVSNEQFF.

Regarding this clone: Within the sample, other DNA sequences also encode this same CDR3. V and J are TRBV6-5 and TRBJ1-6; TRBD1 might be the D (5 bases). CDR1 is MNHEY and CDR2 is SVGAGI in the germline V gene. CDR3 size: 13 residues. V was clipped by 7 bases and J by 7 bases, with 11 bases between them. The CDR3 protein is CASTDRLNSPLHF. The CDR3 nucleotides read TGTGCCAGCACCGACAGATTAAATTCACCCCTCCACTTT.

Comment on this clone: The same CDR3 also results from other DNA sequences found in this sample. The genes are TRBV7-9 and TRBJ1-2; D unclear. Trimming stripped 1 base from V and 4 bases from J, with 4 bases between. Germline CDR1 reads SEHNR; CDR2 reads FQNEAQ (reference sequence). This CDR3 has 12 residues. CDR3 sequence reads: CASSLDLYGYTF. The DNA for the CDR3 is TGTGCCAGCAGCTTAGACCTCTATGGCTACACCTTC.